This T cell receptor beta chain was recovered during a study of blood T cells in healthy people across ages. Findings and limits, study-wide: Diversity was higher, and naive CD4+ cells more numerous, in long-lived donors than in aged donors.

For the second PCR, which ran for 7 to 11 cycles, a sample-barcoded 5' primer and a J-beta primer mix were used. MiXCR, run by TCRdb on the 5' RACE reads, gives a single entry per CDR3 protein. This table holds fewer than 950,000 distinct CDR3 sequences, approximately 35% found once. In each sample, at least 7 million PBMCs were isolated. CDR3 length equals 14 residues. Germline-derived CDR1 and CDR2 are GTSNPN and SVGIG (reference sequence). Points on this clonotype: The antigen remains undetermined. An end of the junction differs from the germline gene, which may be a read error.

The chain links TRBV30 to TRBJ2-7; no reliable D call. Sequenced material: blood. The receptor was isolated from a man aged 18 to 29 in good health. This chain's CDR3 is CARSVFGPNYEQYF. The CDR3 coding sequence is TGTGCCAGGAGTGTATTCGGACCGAACTACGAGCAGTACTTC. The entire variable domain, with the rest obtained from reference TRBV30 and TRBJ2-7, is as follows: SQTIHQWPATLVQPVGSPLSLECTVEGTSNPNLYWYRQAAGRGLQLLFYSVGIGQISSEVPQNLSASRPQDRQFILSSKKLLLSDSGFYLCARSVFGPNYEQYFGPGTRLTVT.